This TCR beta chain comes out of a study of T-cell reconstitution after alpha-beta-depleted transplantation in children. Using unique molecular identifiers, the investigators prepared the TCRbeta library. TCRdb re-called the PCR reads with MiXCR, one entry per CDR3 protein. Of 900,000 or so distinct CDR3 sequences listed, about 15% are singletons. Germline loops: CDR1 SQVTM, CDR2 ANQGSEA. Trimming took 7 bases from V and 2 from J; bases not matched to a gene: 7. This CDR3 has 13 amino acids. As concerns this clonotype: Its antigen is as yet unknown.

General study results and limits: In patients about two months after transplant, alpha-beta T cells reportedly arose from several hundred expanded graft clones. The high TCRbeta diversity at day 60 in some patients came from surviving recipient T cells and thymic progenitors. When one year had passed after transplant, most T-cell counts and diversity came from newly produced T cells.

The sequences come from PBMCs, mostly from graft donor cells, collected 360 days after TCRalphabeta/CD19-depleted stem cell transplant. The clonotype comes from a male patient aged 10 to 17 who had a stem cell transplant for acute lymphoblastic leukemia, so the T cells may come from the graft donor. The chain recombines TRBV29-1 with TRBJ2-7, with 8 positions matching TRBD2. The CDR3: CSAKREPTYEQYF. DNA for the CDR3: TGCAGCGCGAAGCGGGAGCCGACCTACGAGCAGTACTTC.